These T cell receptor beta chains were read from a single sample in a study of early T cells in non-severe SARS-CoV-2 infection. Each CDR3 protein gets one entry after TCRdb re-called the 5' RACE reads with MiXCR. The data hold over 60,000 distinct CDR3 sequences, with 9.5% to 15% observed a single time. The sequencing here drew on whole blood, taken at baseline. These receptors were collected from an adult who was a healthcare worker with PCR-confirmed SARS-CoV-2 infection or an uninfected control (not recorded which). The CDR3 runs from the conserved cysteine through the conserved F or W. D genes are given only for firm matches. Expanded clones are given a class, and other clones once, few, many or no size at all.

d_call: TRBD2
j_call: TRBJ2-7
v_call: TRBV5-1
clone_size: few
cdr3_nt: TGCGCCAGCAGCACCGTAGCGGGGGGCTCCTACGAGCAGTACTTC
cdr3_aa: CASSTVAGGSYEQYF

d_call: NA
j_call: TRBJ1-6
v_call: TRBV19
clone_size: NA
cdr3_nt: TGTGCCAGTAGCCAAGGGGAGGGAAATTATAATTCACCCCTCCACTTT
cdr3_aa: CASSQGEGNYNSPLHF

d_call: NA
j_call: TRBJ1-1
v_call: TRBV6-1
clone_size: NA
cdr3_nt: TGTGCCAGCACTGGACAGATGAACACTGAAGCTTTCTTT
cdr3_aa: CASTGQMNTEAFF

d_call: NA
j_call: TRBJ1-1
v_call: TRBV7-2
clone_size: many
cdr3_nt: TGTGCCAGCAGCTCCCAACAGGGAAGGTTGAGCACTGAAGCTTTCTTT
cdr3_aa: CASSSQQGRLSTEAFF

d_call: TRBD2
j_call: TRBJ2-1
v_call: TRBV20-1
clone_size: many
cdr3_nt: TGCAGTGCCAGCTCCGGGACTAGCGGAACTTACAATGAGCAGTTCTTC
cdr3_aa: CSASSGTSGTYNEQFF

d_call: NA
j_call: TRBJ1-4
v_call: TRBV6-1
clone_size: NA
cdr3_nt: TGTGCCAGCAGTGGGGTAAACACCGGGCAGAATGAAAAACTGTTTTTT
cdr3_aa: CASSGVNTGQNEKLFF

d_call: NA
j_call: TRBJ2-6
v_call: TRBV7-9
clone_size: NA
cdr3_nt: TGTGCCAGCAGCTCCCAACAGTGGGCTGGGGCCAACGTCCTGACTTTC
cdr3_aa: CASSSQQWAGANVLTF

d_call: TRBD1
j_call: TRBJ2-3
v_call: TRBV18
clone_size: few
cdr3_nt: TGTGCCACTACCGGGGACAGGGTCGGGACAGATACGCAGTATTTT
cdr3_aa: CATTGDRVGTDTQYF

d_call: NA
j_call: TRBJ2-5
v_call: TRBV29-1
clone_size: many
cdr3_nt: TGCAGCGTGGATTCTAACGGGGGGCGTGAGACCCAGTACTTC
cdr3_aa: CSVDSNGGRETQYF

d_call: NA
j_call: TRBJ1-1
v_call: TRBV5-4
clone_size: NA
cdr3_nt: TGTGCCAGCATCTCTGGGGGGGCTGGCACTGAAGCTTTCTTT
cdr3_aa: CASISGGAGTEAFF

d_call: NA
j_call: TRBJ2-3
v_call: TRBV27
clone_size: many
cdr3_nt: TGTGCCAGCAGTTTCTCCCCTCATGGAGATACGCAGTATTTT
cdr3_aa: CASSFSPHGDTQYF

d_call: NA
j_call: TRBJ2-3
v_call: TRBV7-6
clone_size: few
cdr3_nt: TGTGCCAGCAGCCGCTTATCTGGGGGTGAAGATACGCAGTATTTT
cdr3_aa: CASSRLSGGEDTQYF

d_call: TRBD2
j_call: TRBJ2-3
v_call: TRBV12-3/TRBV12-4
clone_size: few
cdr3_nt: TGTGCCAGCAGACCCCCGGGGGGGCCAGATACGCAGTATTTT
cdr3_aa: CASRPPGGPDTQYF

d_call: NA
j_call: TRBJ2-5
v_call: TRBV2
clone_size: few
cdr3_nt: TGTGCCAGCAGTCTACGGACAGTGGGGAAAGAGACCCAGTACTTC
cdr3_aa: CASSLRTVGKETQYF

d_call: NA
j_call: TRBJ1-1
v_call: TRBV7-2
clone_size: few
cdr3_nt: TGTGCCAGCAGCCAACCCTTGAACACTGAAGCTTTCTTT
cdr3_aa: CASSQPLNTEAFF

d_call: NA
j_call: TRBJ2-7
v_call: TRBV6-6
clone_size: few
cdr3_nt: TGTGCCAGTCAAAACGGCCAGGGCCGCTACGAGCAGTACTTC
cdr3_aa: CASQNGQGRYEQYF

d_call: NA
j_call: TRBJ2-7
v_call: TRBV18
clone_size: few
cdr3_nt: TGTGCCAGCTCCCTGGACTCCCCCAAGGGCGAGCAGTACTTC
cdr3_aa: CASSLDSPKGEQYF

d_call: NA
j_call: TRBJ2-1
v_call: TRBV18
clone_size: few
cdr3_nt: TGTGCCAGCTCACCGCGAGGCAGGCGACTACAAAATGAGCAGTTCTTC
cdr3_aa: CASSPRGRRLQNEQFF

d_call: NA
j_call: TRBJ1-2
v_call: TRBV28
clone_size: few
cdr3_nt: TGTGCCAGCCGCTCTCGGCCCCAGGGATGGGCGAACTATGGCTACACCTTC
cdr3_aa: CASRSRPQGWANYGYTF

d_call: NA
j_call: TRBJ1-1
v_call: TRBV6-5
clone_size: few
cdr3_nt: TGTGCCAGCAGTTACTCCCAAATGAACACTGAAGCTTTCTTT
cdr3_aa: CASSYSQMNTEAFF

d_call: NA
j_call: TRBJ2-3
v_call: TRBV5-4
clone_size: few
cdr3_nt: TGTGCCAGCAGCTTGGGGGGCACAGATACGCAGTATTTT
cdr3_aa: CASSLGGTDTQYF

d_call: TRBD2
j_call: TRBJ2-3
v_call: TRBV7-9
clone_size: many
cdr3_nt: TGTGCCAGCAGCCCAACCGGGACTATTCCAGATACGCAGTATTTT
cdr3_aa: CASSPTGTIPDTQYF

d_call: NA
j_call: TRBJ1-3
v_call: TRBV6-6
clone_size: NA
cdr3_nt: TGTGCCAGCAGCCCGGCTGCAAGCTCTGGAAACACCATATATTTT
cdr3_aa: CASSPAASSGNTIYF

d_call: TRBD1
j_call: TRBJ2-7
v_call: TRBV18
clone_size: few
cdr3_nt: TGTGCCAGCTCACCTCTTGGGGGGACAGGGGGCATAAGGAGCTCCTACGAGCAGTACTTC
cdr3_aa: CASSPLGGTGGIRSSYEQYF

d_call: TRBD1
j_call: TRBJ1-6
v_call: TRBV2
clone_size: many
cdr3_nt: TGTGCCAGCTCCCAGATTCAGGGGGTTCTGAATTCACCCCTCCACTTT
cdr3_aa: CASSQIQGVLNSPLHF

d_call: NA
j_call: TRBJ1-2
v_call: TRBV28
clone_size: few
cdr3_nt: TGTGCCAGCAGCCCCGGGGGGGCAGGGAACTATGGCTACACCTTC
cdr3_aa: CASSPGGAGNYGYTF

d_call: NA
j_call: TRBJ2-1
v_call: TRBV11-2
clone_size: NA
cdr3_nt: TGTGCCAGCAGCTTAGGTGCGTGGGCAGGGGCGTGGAATGAGCAGTTCTTC
cdr3_aa: CASSLGAWAGAWNEQFF

d_call: NA
j_call: TRBJ2-5
v_call: TRBV6-6
clone_size: NA
cdr3_nt: TGTGCCAGCACAGACCAAGAGACCCAGTACTTC
cdr3_aa: CASTDQETQYF

d_call: NA
j_call: TRBJ2-7
v_call: TRBV6-2/TRBV6-3
clone_size: few
cdr3_nt: TGTGCCAGCTTGAAGGGGTCCTTCTCCTACGAGCAGTACTTC
cdr3_aa: CASLKGSFSYEQYF

d_call: NA
j_call: TRBJ1-4
v_call: TRBV5-1
clone_size: NA
cdr3_nt: TGCGCCAGCAGCTTGGGAGGGATGACTAATGAAAAACTGTTTTTT
cdr3_aa: CASSLGGMTNEKLFF

d_call: NA
j_call: TRBJ1-6
v_call: TRBV7-9
clone_size: few
cdr3_nt: TGTGCCAGCAGCCCTTGGACAGTTTTGGGTTCACCCCTCCACTTT
cdr3_aa: CASSPWTVLGSPLHF

d_call: NA
j_call: TRBJ1-6
v_call: TRBV5-8
clone_size: few
cdr3_nt: TGTGCCAGCAGCTTATCTGGGATTGTTTCACCCCTCCACTTT
cdr3_aa: CASSLSGIVSPLHF

d_call: NA
j_call: TRBJ1-5
v_call: TRBV19
clone_size: NA
cdr3_nt: TGTGCCAGTAGTACAGGGGCCGGACGGAGCAATCAGCCCCCGCATTTT
cdr3_aa: CASSTGAGRSNQPPHF

d_call: NA
j_call: TRBJ1-1
v_call: TRBV20-1
clone_size: many
cdr3_nt: TGCAGTGCTATGGGAACAGCCCCTGAAGCTTTCTTT
cdr3_aa: CSAMGTAPEAFF

d_call: TRBD1
j_call: TRBJ2-3
v_call: TRBV28
clone_size: few
cdr3_nt: TGTGCCAGCAGTAAACAGGGGTCTCGGACGGATACGCAGTATTTT
cdr3_aa: CASSKQGSRTDTQYF

d_call: NA
j_call: TRBJ1-4
v_call: TRBV13
clone_size: few
cdr3_nt: TGTGCCAGCGGATACCGTGGAAGTCAGGTAGAAAAACTGTTTTTT
cdr3_aa: CASGYRGSQVEKLFF

d_call: NA
j_call: TRBJ2-2
v_call: TRBV7-2
clone_size: many
cdr3_nt: TGTGCCAGCAGCTTAGGCCTTAACACCGGGGAGCTGTTTTTT
cdr3_aa: CASSLGLNTGELFF

d_call: NA
j_call: TRBJ2-3
v_call: TRBV7-8
clone_size: NA
cdr3_nt: TGTGCCAGCAGCTCCTACCAGCGGGGCACAGATACGCAGTATTTT
cdr3_aa: CASSSYQRGTDTQYF

d_call: TRBD1
j_call: TRBJ2-3
v_call: TRBV3-1
clone_size: many
cdr3_nt: TGTGCCAGCAGACAGGGGGCTTTGGATACGCAGTATTTT
cdr3_aa: CASRQGALDTQYF

d_call: TRBD1
j_call: TRBJ2-2
v_call: TRBV2
clone_size: many
cdr3_nt: TGTGCCAGCAGAAACCGGGACAGCAACACCGGGGAGCTGTTTTTT
cdr3_aa: CASRNRDSNTGELFF

d_call: NA
j_call: TRBJ2-2
v_call: TRBV14
clone_size: many
cdr3_nt: TGTGCCAGCAGCCAAGACATGAGTGGCACCGGGGAGCTGTTTTTT
cdr3_aa: CASSQDMSGTGELFF

d_call: NA
j_call: TRBJ2-3
v_call: TRBV2
clone_size: many
cdr3_nt: TGTGCCGGGAAGACAGGACGAAACACAGATACGCAGTATTTT
cdr3_aa: CAGKTGRNTDTQYF

d_call: TRBD2
j_call: TRBJ2-3
v_call: TRBV6-1
clone_size: NA
cdr3_nt: TGTGCCAGCAGGATAGCGGGCCCGACGGGAGATACGCAGTATTTT
cdr3_aa: CASRIAGPTGDTQYF

d_call: TRBD2
j_call: TRBJ2-1
v_call: TRBV28
clone_size: NA
cdr3_nt: TGTGCCAGCAGTTATACTAGCGGGGGTTCCTACAATGAGCAGTTCTTC
cdr3_aa: CASSYTSGGSYNEQFF

d_call: NA
j_call: TRBJ1-4
v_call: TRBV7-8
clone_size: many
cdr3_nt: TGTGCCAGCAGCCCGAGGGGATCTTCAGCTAATGAAAAACTGTTTTTT
cdr3_aa: CASSPRGSSANEKLFF

d_call: NA
j_call: TRBJ1-1
v_call: TRBV7-9
clone_size: few
cdr3_nt: TGTGCCAGCAGCTTGACAAACACTGAAGCTTTCTTT
cdr3_aa: CASSLTNTEAFF

d_call: NA
j_call: TRBJ2-3
v_call: TRBV4-1
clone_size: NA
cdr3_nt: TGCGCCAGCAGCCAAGATCGCGGCTCGGGAGATACGCAGTATTTT
cdr3_aa: CASSQDRGSGDTQYF